This TCR beta chain appears in the sequencing data of a study of cytomegalovirus exposure and HLA in healthy donors. Study overall: The approximately 130 validation repertoires and the approximately 700 first-cohort repertoires shared a platform, a later analysis reported.

The donors belonged to the roughly 110-subject validation cohort, separate from the approximately 700-subject first cohort. Broader study findings: Both high specificity and high sensitivity reportedly marked the classifier's diagnosis of cytomegalovirus status. According to a subsequent analysis, TCR clusters from the first cohort were inclined to appear together in the roughly 110 validation repertoires.

The assay was immunoSEQ multiplex PCR, and TCRdb's table has in-frame clones only and misses some. The sample holds 220,000 or so clones; 80% to 95% are singletons and the top ten take around 1%. This CDR3 spans 15 amino acids. V shed 4 bases and J 2 bases; nucleotides not matched to a gene: 6. The germline gives CDR1 LNHDA, CDR2 SQIVND (reference sequence). As for this clone: Its antigen is undetermined.

The rearrangement uses TRBV19 and TRBJ2-5; TRBD1 aligns across 8 bases. This TCR derives from a woman between 18 and 30 years old in good health and CMV-seronegative. Sequencing was carried out using PBMCs. The CDR3 coding sequence is TGTGCCAGTAGTAGCCTGGACAGGGTACAAGAGACCCAGTACTTC. It yields the protein CASSSLDRVQETQYF. The whole variable domain, remainder taken from reference TRBV19 and TRBJ2-5, is DGGITQSPKYLFRKEGQNVTLSCEQNLNHDAMYWYRQDPGQGLRLIYYSQIVNDFQKGDIAEGYSVSREKKESFPLTVTSAQKNPTAFYLCASSSLDRVQETQYFGPGTRLLVL.